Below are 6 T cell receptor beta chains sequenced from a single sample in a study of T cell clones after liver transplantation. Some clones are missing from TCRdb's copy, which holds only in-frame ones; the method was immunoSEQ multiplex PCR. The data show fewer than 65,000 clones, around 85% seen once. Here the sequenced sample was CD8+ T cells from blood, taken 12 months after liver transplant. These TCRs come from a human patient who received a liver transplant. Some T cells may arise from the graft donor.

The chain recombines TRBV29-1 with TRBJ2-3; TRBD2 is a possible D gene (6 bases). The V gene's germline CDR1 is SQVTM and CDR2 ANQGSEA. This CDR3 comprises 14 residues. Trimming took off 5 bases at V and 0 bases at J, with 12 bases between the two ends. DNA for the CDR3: TGCAGCGTTATTGGCGGGGCTAGCACAGATACGCAGTATTTT. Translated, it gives CSVIGGASTDTQYF.

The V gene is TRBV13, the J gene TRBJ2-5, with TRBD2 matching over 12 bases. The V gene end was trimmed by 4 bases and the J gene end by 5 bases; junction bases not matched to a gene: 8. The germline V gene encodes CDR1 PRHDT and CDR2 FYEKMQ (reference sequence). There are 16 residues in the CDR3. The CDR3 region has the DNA TGTGCCAGCAGCTCGGGGACTAGCGGGCTGTTGGAGACCCAGTACTTC. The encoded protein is CASSSGTSGLLETQYF.

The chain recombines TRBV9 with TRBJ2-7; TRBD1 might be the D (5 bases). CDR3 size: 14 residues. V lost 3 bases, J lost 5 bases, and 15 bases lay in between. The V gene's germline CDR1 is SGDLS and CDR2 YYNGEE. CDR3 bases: TGTGCCAGCAGCGCCGGCAGGGTTTGGGACGAGCAGTACTTC. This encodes CASSAGRVWDEQYF. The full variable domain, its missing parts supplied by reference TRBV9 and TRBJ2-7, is DSGVTQTPKHLITATGQRVTLRCSPRSGDLSVYWYQQSLDQGLQFLIQYYNGEERAKGNILERFSAQQFPDLHSELNLSSLELGDSALYFCASSAGRVWDEQYFGPGTRLTVT.

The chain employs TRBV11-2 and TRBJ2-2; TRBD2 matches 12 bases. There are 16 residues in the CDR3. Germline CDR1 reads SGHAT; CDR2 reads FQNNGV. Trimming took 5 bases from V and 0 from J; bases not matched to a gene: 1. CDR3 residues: CASSGLAGSNTGELFF. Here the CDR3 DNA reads TGTGCCAGCAGCGGACTAGCGGGATCGAACACCGGGGAGCTGTTTTTT.

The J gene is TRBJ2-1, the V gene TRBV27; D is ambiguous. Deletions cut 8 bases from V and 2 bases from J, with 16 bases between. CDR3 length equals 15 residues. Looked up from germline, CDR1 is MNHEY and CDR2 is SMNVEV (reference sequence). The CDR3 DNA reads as TGTGCCAGCTCCAGTTTGTCCCTAGCCTACAATGAGCAGTTCTTC. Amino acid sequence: CASSSLSLAYNEQFF.

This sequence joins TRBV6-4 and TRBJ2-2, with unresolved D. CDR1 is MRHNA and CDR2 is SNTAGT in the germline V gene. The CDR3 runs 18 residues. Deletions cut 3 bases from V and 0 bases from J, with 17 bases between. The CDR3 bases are TGTGCCAGCAGTGAAGAGACGGTCATCCACGCGAACACCGGGGAGCTGTTTTTT. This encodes CASSEETVIHANTGELFF.